Sequencing of this T cell receptor beta chain was carried out in a study of blood T cell repertoires in COVID-19. Background on the study: T cells, B-cell-depleted T cells, or PBMCs supplied cDNA or gDNA.

Germline values: CDR1 SGHAT, CDR2 FQNNGV. After removal of 6 bases from V and 3 bases from J, the junction contained 6 bases not matched to a gene. The CDR3 spans 15 residues. Source study methods: Counts of nucleated cells, estimated from reference gene primer amplification, were obtained. Here immunoSEQ multiplex PCR was the method, and the copy in TCRdb shows in-frame clones only, minus some. From that table come the V and J calls and clone size; the DNA was used to work out D and trimming. The sample records around 130,000 clones, 60% to 85% being singletons. The sequence came from a man older than 75 with acute or convalescent COVID-19. Sequenced: peripheral blood. The chain recombines TRBV11-2 with TRBJ2-1, with TRBD2 identical over 9 bases. The CDR3 nucleotides are TGTGCCAGCAGAGTAGCGGGGGCCCTCTACAATGAGCAGTTCTTC. Its protein is CASRVAGALYNEQFF.